The clone carrying this T cell receptor beta chain was seen repeatedly, ten times or more. Its specificity is unknown. Gene names are the mouse ones. The read comes to an end 4 residues before the CDR3 does, leaving the germline J gene to fill in the end. This sample is part of a study of CD8+ T cells in alopecia areata. Study in general: Skin-grafted roughly 7-11-week-old female C3H/HeJ mice received tissue from roughly 6-13-month-old C3H/HeJ donors with spontaneous alopecia.

CDR3 length equals 12 residues. Germline lookup yields CDR1 LGHNA and CDR2 YNLKQL (reference sequence). Study-wide results and caveats: Researchers report lesional scalp, most notably alopecia totalis/universalis, outstripped normal scalp in clonality.

The sequencing template was cDNA reverse transcribed from extracted RNA. Profiled with immunoSEQ multiplex PCR; TCRdb holds only in-frame clones, not every one. The sample is made up of about 1,300 clones, none counted only once. This chain joins TRBV5 and TRBJ2-7; 7 nucleotides align to TRBD1. The material sequenced was lesional skin. The TCR originated in a C3H/HeJ mouse with alopecia areata. As its MHC haplotype, the strain has H2-k. The covered CDR3 bases are TGTGCCAGCAGCCAAACAGGGGAT. Protein product: CASSQTGD. The entire CDR3 reads CASSQTGDEQYF.